The next 21 T cell receptor beta chains were all read from a single sample in a study of tumor and adjacent non-tumor tissue in lung cancer. RNA was extracted from bulk tissue without any cell sorting. A modified ARM-PCR protocol with three rounds of nested PCR amplified TCRbeta. In TCRdb, the multiplex PCR reads were re-called with MiXCR into one record per CDR3 protein. The sample contains approximately 90,000 distinct CDR3 sequences, around two thirds of which appear only once. Sequencing input: lung tumor tissue. These receptors all come from a man in his 70s with non-small cell lung cancer.

This clonotype was counted ten times or more. The gene calls are TRBV29-1 and TRBJ1-2, with D perhaps matching TRBD1 (5 bases). Trimming shortened V by 1 base and J by 0 bases, and 9 bases separated the two germline ends. The CDR3 length is 14 residues. The germline V gene encodes CDR1 SQVTM and CDR2 ANQGSEA. The CDR3 spells CSVEGQRTNYGYTF. The CDR3 nucleotides are TGCAGCGTTGAAGGACAGCGTACTAACTATGGCTACACCTTC.

With respect to this clonotype: The junction shows a germline mismatch at one end, possibly a read error. The chain combines TRBV11-2 with TRBJ2-2; TRBD1 agrees at 7 bases. CDR1 and CDR2 (germline): SGHAT, FQNNGV. The CDR3 covers 15 residues. CDR3 sequence reads: CSSSLGRGRTGDLSF. CDR3 sequence (DNA): TGTTCCAGCAGCTTAGGCAGGGGGAGAACCGGGGATCTGTCTTTT.

As for this clonotype: One end of the junction does not line up with germline, which may come from a read error. CDR3: CASTLALETQYF. CDR3 nucleotide sequence: TGTGCCAGCACCTTAGCACTGGAGACCCAGTACTTC. The chain couples TRBV7-6 to TRBJ2-5; D is unclear. The germline V gene encodes CDR1 SGHVS and CDR2 FNYEAQ. The CDR3 is made up of 12 amino acids. Looking up the rest from reference TRBV7-6 and TRBJ2-5 gives the full variable domain: GAGVSQSPRYKVTKRGQDVALRCDPISGHVSLYWYRQALGQGPEFLTYFNYEAQQDKSGLPNDRFSAERPEGSISTLTIQRTEQRDSAMYRCASTLALETQYFGPGTRLLVL.

With respect to this clonotype: A much bigger clone sits one base away, suggesting this may be a read error. The gene calls are TRBV10-3 and TRBJ2-3; 7 bases line up with TRBD2. Germline V CDR1 and CDR2: ENHRY, SYGVKD. This CDR3 is 15 amino acids long. In nucleotides, the CDR3 is TGTGCCATCAGTGAGCAGGGAGGGAGCACAGATATGCAGTATTTT. It specifies CAISEQGGSTDMQYF.

This clonotype was counted many times. The CDR3 DNA reads TGTGCCAGCAGCCGCACATTCGGGGGGGCCTACAATGAGCAGTTCTTC. Translation: CASSRTFGGAYNEQFF. V is TRBV4-2 and J is TRBJ2-1; 8 bases match TRBD2. Unmatched junction bases numbered 7, after V lost 4 bases and J lost 2 bases. CDR3 length: 16 amino acids. The germline V gene encodes CDR1 LGHNA and CDR2 YNFKEQ.

This clonotype appeared many times. J is TRBJ1-5 and V is TRBV6-6, with 8 bases identical to TRBD1. Trimming removed 5 bases from V and 4 bases from J; junction bases left unmatched: 10. There are 16 residues in the CDR3. CDR1 and CDR2 (germline): MNHNY, SVGAGI (reference sequence). The CDR3 loop reads CASSGGQGVRNQPQHF. In nucleotides, the CDR3 is TGTGCCAGCAGTGGTGGACAGGGAGTGAGAAATCAGCCCCAGCATTTT.

Concerning this clonotype itself: No conserved phenylalanine or tryptophan is present at the end of the CDR3, so a read error is the likely explanation. CDR3 DNA: TGTGCCAGCAGTTACCTGGCTAGGGGGAGCTACGAGCAGTACCTC. Translated: CASSYLARGSYEQYL. J is TRBJ2-7 and V is TRBV6-5; tentative D call: TRBD1 (6 bases). The CDR3 has 15 residues. The V and J ends lost 2 bases and 3 bases respectively, with 14 bases between them. Germline V gene data show CDR1 as MNHEY and CDR2 as SVGAGI.

The J gene is TRBJ2-3, the V gene TRBV29-1, with TRBD1 matching over 7 bases. The CDR3 runs 15 residues. The germline V gene has CDR1 SQVTM and CDR2 ANQGSEA. Germline trimming cut 7 bases from V and 3 bases from J; bases unmatched to any gene: 13. The CDR3 region is CSAAVGQTPTDTQYF. The CDR3 coding sequence is TGCAGCGCCGCAGTGGGACAGACTCCAACAGATACGCAGTATTTT.

On this clonotype itself: This sequence may be a read error, since a much larger clone differs from it by one base. The V and J genes are TRBV5-1 and TRBJ1-2, with 7 bases that match TRBD1. The ends lost 5 bases at V and 4 bases at J; junction bases unmatched: 11. This CDR3 is built from 15 residues. The germline gives CDR1 SGHRS, CDR2 YFSETQ. DNA of the CDR3: TGCGCCAGCAGTTTCGACAGGGCTATGAGCTATGGCTACACCTTC. It codes for CASSFDRAMSYGYTF.

Comment on this clonotype: One end of the junction does not line up with germline, which may come from a read error. The chain recombines TRBV11-1 with TRBJ2-5; D not certain. Germline lookup yields CDR1 SGHAT and CDR2 FQDESV (reference sequence). The CDR3 contains 14 residues. Here the CDR3 reads CACSLDIRQETQYF. The DNA for the CDR3 is TGTGCCTGCAGCTTAGACATTAGGCAAGAGACCCAGTACTTC. The whole variable domain, filled in from reference TRBV11-1 and TRBJ2-5, reads EAEVAQSPRYKITEKSQAVAFWCDPISGHATLYWYRQILGQGPELLVQFQDESVVDDSQLPKDRFSAERLKGVDSTLKIQPAELGDSAMYLCACSLDIRQETQYFGPGTRLLVL.

In this sample, this clonotype turned up a few times. The chain is built from TRBV11-3 and TRBJ1-1; D perhaps matches TRBD1 (6 bases). The CDR3 is 15 residues long. Trimming cost V 5 bases and J 0 bases, with 13 bases left between them. Germline V gene sequence: CDR1 SGHNT, CDR2 YENEEA. CDR3 region: CASSRGTNMNTEAFF. The CDR3, as DNA: TGTGCCAGCAGCCGCGGGACAAATATGAACACTGAAGCTTTCTTT.

The sample holds many counts of this clonotype. The chain joins TRBV20-1 to TRBJ1-2; TRBD1 is a possible D gene (5 bases). Germline V CDR1 and CDR2: DFQATT, SNEGSKA (reference sequence). This CDR3 spans 11 amino acids. Trimming removed 6 bases at V and 2 bases at J, with 7 bases between. This CDR3 reads CSARENYGYTF. CDR3 coding DNA: TGCAGTGCCAGGGAGAACTATGGCTACACCTTC.

On this clonotype itself: This may be a read error, as it is one base from a much larger clone. The chain employs TRBV29-1 and TRBJ1-4; weak D call: TRBD1 (5 bases). Germline CDR1 is SQVTM and CDR2 is ANQGSEA. The length of the CDR3 is 12 residues. CDR3 sequence reads: CSIETRGEKLFF. The CDR3 DNA is TGCAGCATTGAAACTAGGGGCGAAAAACTGTTTTTT.

A remark on this clonotype: A read error is possible here, since a much larger clone lies one base away. The chain employs TRBV2 and TRBJ1-1, with D perhaps matching TRBD1 (5 bases). The germline CDR1 and CDR2 sequences are SNHLY and FYNNEI. This CDR3 comprises 13 residues. DNA for the CDR3: TGTGCCAGCAGTTCACAGGATCCCACTGAAACTTTCTTT. This sequence encodes CASSSQDPTETFF.

This clonotype ranks as medium-sized. The V and J genes are TRBV11-2 and TRBJ2-5; no clear D gene. CDR1 is SGHAT, CDR2 FQNNGV, per germline. This CDR3 contains 13 residues. V was pared by 1 base and J by 5 bases, with 8 bases between. CDR3 DNA: TGTGCCAGCAGCTTAGCTGGCTGGGAGACCCAGTACTTC. Translation gives CASSLAGWETQYF.

On this clonotype: A junction boundary mismatches the germline segment, possibly from a read error. The rearrangement links TRBV11-2 to TRBJ2-6, with D perhaps matching TRBD1 or TRBD2 (5 bases each). Germline V CDR1 and CDR2: SGHAT, FQNNGV. CDR3 length: 19 residues. CDR3 nucleotides: TGTGCCAGCAGCTCACCGAGGGGAAGAGGGGTCTCTGGGGCCAACGTCCTGATTTTC. As protein: CASSSPRGRGVSGANVLIF. The whole variable domain, filled in from reference TRBV11-2 and TRBJ2-6, reads EAGVAQSPRYKIIEKRQSVAFWCNPISGHATLYWYQQILGQGPKLLIQFQNNGVVDDSQLPKDRFSAERLKGVDSTLKIQPAKLEDSAVYLCASSSPRGRGVSGANVLIFGAGSRLTVL.

The chain joins TRBV2 to TRBJ2-1, with 8 bases lining up with TRBD2. The ends lost 6 bases at V and 0 bases at J; junction bases unmatched: 19. Per the germline V gene, CDR1 is SNHLY and CDR2 is FYNNEI. The CDR3 sequence is 20 residues long. The CDR3 sequence: CASSVTGLVGGPSSYNEQFF. The CDR3 DNA reads TGTGCCAGCAGCGTTACGGGACTAGTGGGAGGACCGAGCTCCTACAATGAGCAGTTCTTC.

The CDR3 here is CASSEEVGETQYF. The CDR3 nucleotides read TGTGCCAGCAGTGAAGAGGTGGGGGAGACCCAGTACTTC. The chain has TRBV2 and TRBJ2-5; D call uncertain. This CDR3 has 13 residues. V lost 1 base to trimming and J lost 5 bases, with 8 bases between them. Germline-derived CDR1 and CDR2 are SNHLY and FYNNEI.

V gene TRBV11-2 combines with J gene TRBJ2-3; weak D call: TRBD2 (5 bases). Germline V CDR1 and CDR2: SGHAT, FQNNGV. Trimming pared 3 bases from V and 2 bases from J, leaving 21 bases between. This CDR3 region has 18 residues. DNA of the CDR3: TGTGCCAGCAGCTTGAGGATAGCGACATCCGCCGTCACAGATACGCAGTATTTT. Translated, it gives CASSLRIATSAVTDTQYF. The whole variable domain, remainder taken from reference TRBV11-2 and TRBJ2-3, is EAGVAQSPRYKIIEKRQSVAFWCNPISGHATLYWYQQILGQGPKLLIQFQNNGVVDDSQLPKDRFSAERLKGVDSTLKIQPAKLEDSAVYLCASSLRIATSAVTDTQYFGPGTRLTVL.

In this sample, this clonotype turned up a few times. CDR3: CSARDGGFMDEQYF. The CDR3 nucleotides are TGCAGTGCTAGAGATGGGGGGTTTATGGACGAGCAGTACTTC. The chain uses TRBV20-1 and TRBJ2-7, with D possibly being TRBD2 (6 bases). Germline assignment: CDR1 DFQATT and CDR2 SNEGSKA (reference sequence). V was trimmed by 0 bases and J by 5 bases, leaving 14 bases between them. The CDR3 extends over 14 amino acids.

The rearrangement uses TRBV11-1 and TRBJ2-3; TRBD1 or TRBD2 may be the D gene (6 bases each). Germline CDR1 and CDR2: SGHAT and FQDESV (reference sequence). V dropped 10 bases and J dropped 7 bases, with 24 bases sitting between them. The CDR3 is 15 amino acids. The CDR3 here is CAINVRGGKTYTQYF. The DNA of the CDR3 is TGTGCCATCAACGTCCGAGGGGGGAAGACATATACGCAGTATTTT. Full variable domain (outside the CDR3, taken from reference TRBV11-1 and TRBJ2-3): EAEVAQSPRYKITEKSQAVAFWCDPISGHATLYWYRQILGQGPELLVQFQDESVVDDSQLPKDRFSAERLKGVDSTLKIQPAELGDSAMYLCAINVRGGKTYTQYFGPGTRLTVL.